These 20 T cell receptor beta chains share one sample of origin, sequenced in a study of blood T cell repertoires in COVID-19. Only in-frame clones appear in the TCRdb table, and some are missing; sequencing was by immunoSEQ multiplex PCR. The sample includes about 90,000 clones, approximately 80% of them seen just once. Sequencing was done on a sample of peripheral blood. These receptors originate from a human donor in a cohort sampled during active COVID-19.

V and J are TRBV7-8 and TRBJ1-2; 9 positions agree with TRBD1. Germline CDR1 is SGHVS and CDR2 is FQNEAQ. Trimming removed 2 bases from V and 0 bases from J; junction bases left unmatched: 7. The CDR3 is 17 residues long. CDR3 DNA sequence: TGTGCCAGCAGCTTATACAACAGGGGGCGTTCTAACTATGGCTACACCTTC. Translation: CASSLYNRGRSNYGYTF.

The rearrangement joins TRBV15 to TRBJ2-2; D is possibly TRBD1 (6 bases). Deletions cut 2 bases from V and 4 bases from J, with 11 bases between. The CDR3 length is 15 residues. Germline CDR1 is LNHNV and CDR2 is YYDKDF (reference sequence). CDR3 amino acids: CATSRNRVGTGELFF. The CDR3 DNA follows: TGTGCCACCAGCAGAAACAGGGTCGGCACCGGGGAGCTGTTTTTT.

In this sample, this clone turned up many times. The CDR3 DNA reads as TGCGCCAGCAGTTCGGACAGGGGGATAGGCTACACCTTC. As protein: CASSSDRGIGYTF. The chain recombines TRBV10-2 with TRBJ1-2; TRBD1 matches 10 bases. This CDR3 spans 13 amino acids. The V gene's germline CDR1 is WSHSY and CDR2 SAAADI. Trimming removed 5 bases from V and 8 bases from J; junction bases left unmatched: 5.

The chain carries TRBV28 and TRBJ1-3; 8 bases are shared with TRBD1. The CDR3 runs 14 residues. Unmatched junction bases numbered 3, after V lost 6 bases and J lost 2 bases. Germline V CDR1 and CDR2: MDHEN, SYDVKM. The CDR3 sequence: CASSTGGTGNTIYF. CDR3 nucleotide sequence: TGTGCCAGCAGCACAGGGGGGACTGGAAACACCATATATTTT.

The chain couples TRBV2 to TRBJ1-1, with D maybe TRBD1 (5 bases). Germline CDR1 is SNHLY and CDR2 is FYNNEI. This CDR3 is built from 13 residues. The V end was cut by 5 bases, the J end by 4 bases, with 11 bases between. The CDR3 sequence is CASSQGLRTEAFF. The CDR3 DNA is TGTGCCAGCAGTCAGGGACTTCGCACTGAAGCTTTCTTT.

The rearrangement links TRBV14 to TRBJ1-2; D is possibly TRBD1 (5 bases). Trimming removed 6 bases from V and 5 bases from J, with 10 bases in between. In germline, CDR1 is SGHDN, CDR2 FVKESK. The CDR3 is made up of 12 amino acids. The CDR3: CASSPGTYGYTF. The CDR3 DNA reads as TGTGCCAGCAGTCCTGGGACTTATGGCTACACCTTC. Complete variable domain (other parts from reference TRBV14 and TRBJ1-2): EAGVTQFPSHSVIEKGQTVTLRCDPISGHDNLYWYRRVMGKEIKFLLHFVKESKQDESGMPNNRFLAERTGGTYSTLKVQPAELEDSGVYFCASSPGTYGYTFGSGTRLTVV.

In its sample, this clone was seen a few times. This rearrangement joins TRBV7-3 to TRBJ2-7; 10 nucleotides line up with TRBD2. Unmatched junction bases numbered 11, after V lost 1 base and J lost 2 bases. Germline values: CDR1 SGHTA, CDR2 FQGTGA. The length of the CDR3 is 18 residues. The CDR3 DNA reads TGTGCCAGCAGCTTAAGTGCGGCTAGCGGGGGCGCAACCTACGAGCAGTACTTC. It yields the protein CASSLSAASGGATYEQYF.

The chain has TRBV2 and TRBJ2-1; 7 bases line up with TRBD1. Germline assignment: CDR1 SNHLY and CDR2 FYNNEI. V was clipped by 6 bases and J by 3 bases; unmatched bases: 8. The CDR3 spans 15 residues. In nucleotides, the CDR3 is TGTGCCAGCAGCCCTTCAGGGACAGTCTACAATGAGCAGTTCTTC. It encodes CASSPSGTVYNEQFF.

The chain couples TRBV5-8 to TRBJ2-1, with D possibly being TRBD2 (6 bases). Deletions cut 4 bases from V and 6 bases from J, with 20 bases between. The CDR3 is made up of 16 amino acids. Germline CDR1 reads SGHTS; CDR2 reads YDEGEE. The CDR3 nucleotides are TGTGCCAGCAGCCCGGGGCGGGGCCCTATTTCCAATGAGCAGTTCTTC. As protein: CASSPGRGPISNEQFF.

The genes are TRBV5-1 and TRBJ1-1, with 8 bases matching TRBD1. CDR1 SGHRS and CDR2 YFSETQ come from the germline V gene. The CDR3 runs 16 residues. V lost 4 bases to trimming and J lost 1 base; unmatched junction nucleotides: 9. CDR3 DNA: TGCGCCAGCAGCCTAGGGACAGGTGGGCCGAACACTGAAGCTTTCTTT. This codes for CASSLGTGGPNTEAFF.

The V call is TRBV5-1, the J call TRBJ1-1, with D unresolved. V shed 5 bases and J shed 6 bases, with 14 bases lying between them. Looked up from germline, CDR1 is SGHRS and CDR2 is YFSETQ. The length of the CDR3 is 13 residues. The chain's CDR3 is CASSPGWQSEAFF. CDR3 DNA sequence: TGCGCCAGCAGTCCGGGGTGGCAATCTGAAGCTTTCTTT.

The chain employs TRBV28 and TRBJ1-2, with D possibly matching TRBD1 (5 bases). The CDR3 has 13 amino acids. Trimming removed 1 base from V and 4 bases from J, with 7 bases in between. CDR1 is MDHEN, CDR2 SYDVKM, per germline. Written as DNA, the CDR3 is TGTGCCAGCAGTTTATCCGGGGGCTATGGCTACACCTTC. Amino acids: CASSLSGGYGYTF.

The chain combines TRBV6-5 with TRBJ2-7; perhaps TRBD1 as D (5 bases). This CDR3 contains 13 residues. CDR1 and CDR2 (germline): MNHEY, SVGAGI. Deletions cut 8 bases from V and 0 bases from J, with 11 bases between. The CDR3: CASGRASSYEQYF. The CDR3 DNA reads TGTGCCAGCGGCAGGGCCAGCTCCTACGAGCAGTACTTC.

This clone was picked up one time. V and J are TRBV5-5 and TRBJ1-6; D is unresolved. This CDR3 has 18 residues. Germline CDR1 SGHKS, CDR2 YYEKEE (reference sequence). V was trimmed by 1 base and J by 0 bases, leaving 14 bases between them. The CDR3 spells CASSLPPTGSSYNSPLHF. The CDR3 coding sequence is TGTGCCAGCAGCTTGCCCCCCACCGGGAGCTCCTATAATTCACCCCTCCACTTT.

V gene TRBV11-2 combines with J gene TRBJ2-1; 11 positions match TRBD2. Trimming at V came to 1 base and at J to 9 bases, leaving 2 bases not matched to a gene. CDR3 length: 14 amino acids. Germline lookup yields CDR1 SGHAT and CDR2 FQNNGV. Here the CDR3 reads CASSLVTSGGEQFF. The CDR3 DNA sequence: TGTGCCAGCAGCTTAGTAACTAGCGGGGGTGAGCAGTTCTTC.

This clone was recorded only once. The V and J genes are TRBV20-1 and TRBJ2-7, with TRBD1 identical over 8 bases. The CDR3 has 13 residues. V was pared by 3 bases and J by 6 bases, with 7 bases of the junction left unmatched. Germline-derived CDR1 and CDR2 are DFQATT and SNEGSKA (reference sequence). This CDR3 reads CSASDFRGLEQYF. The DNA of the CDR3 is TGCAGTGCTAGTGATTTCAGGGGGCTCGAGCAGTACTTC.

The rearrangement links TRBV10-1 to TRBJ2-1; 7 nucleotides line up with TRBD1. CDR3 length: 13 amino acids. Germline CDR1 WNHNN, CDR2 SYGVQD (reference sequence). The junction had 1 base not matched to a gene; V was cut back by 0 bases and J by 8 bases. CDR3 loop: CASSESRGHEQFF. The CDR3, as DNA: TGCGCCAGCAGTGAGTCGAGGGGGCATGAGCAGTTCTTC.

V is TRBV6-2 or TRBV6-3 and J is TRBJ2-2, with 8 bases that match TRBD2. V shed 2 bases, J shed 4 bases, and the junction held 3 bases outside the gene matches. The CDR3 length is 15 residues. Germline lookup yields CDR1 MNHEY and CDR2 SVGEGT. CDR3 in DNA: TGTGCCAGCAGTTACAGTAGCGGGGTCACCGGGGAGCTGTTTTTT. Translation: CASSYSSGVTGELFF.

The chain carries TRBV3-1 (or the pseudogene TRBV3-2) and TRBJ1-3; perhaps TRBD1 as D (5 bases). Germline values: CDR1 LGHDT, CDR2 YNNKEL (reference sequence). The CDR3 is made up of 15 amino acids. Trimming removed 1 base from V and 4 bases from J, with 11 bases in between. The CDR3 DNA reads as TGTGCCAGCAGCCAAGGGGGGACTTGGGGAAACACCATATATTTT. Protein: CASSQGGTWGNTIYF.

The gene calls are TRBV6-6 and TRBJ1-1; 7 bases map to TRBD1. The CDR3 runs 14 residues. V lost 5 bases, J lost 6 bases, and 9 bases stayed unmatched. The germline V gene has CDR1 MNHNY and CDR2 SVGAGI (reference sequence). DNA for the CDR3: TGTGCCAGCAGTACCACAGGGGTTAACGCTGAAGCTTTCTTT. Amino acids: CASSTTGVNAEAFF.